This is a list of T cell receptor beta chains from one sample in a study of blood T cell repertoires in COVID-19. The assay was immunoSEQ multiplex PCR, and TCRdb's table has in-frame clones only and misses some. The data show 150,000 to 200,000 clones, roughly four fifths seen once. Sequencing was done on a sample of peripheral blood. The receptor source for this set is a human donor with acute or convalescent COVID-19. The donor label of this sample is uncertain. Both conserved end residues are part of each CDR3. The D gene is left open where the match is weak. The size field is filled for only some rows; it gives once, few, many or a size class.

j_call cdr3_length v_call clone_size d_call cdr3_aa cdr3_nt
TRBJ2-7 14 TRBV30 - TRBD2 CAWRRGGWGYEQYF TGTGCCTGGAGGCGGGGGGGATGGGGCTACGAGCAGTACTTC
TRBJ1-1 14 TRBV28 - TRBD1 CASSLDRVGTEAFF TGTGCCAGCAGTTTAGACAGGGTAGGCACTGAAGCTTTCTTT
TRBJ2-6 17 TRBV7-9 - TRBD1 CASSLATGGPGANVLTF TGTGCCAGCAGCTTAGCCACAGGGGGCCCTGGGGCCAACGTCCTGACTTTC
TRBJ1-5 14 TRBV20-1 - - CSASNRGGNQPQHF TGCAGTGCTAGTAATCGGGGAGGCAATCAGCCCCAGCATTTT
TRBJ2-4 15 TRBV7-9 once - CASSAPDSPKNIQYF TGTGCCAGCAGCGCACCGGACAGCCCCAAAAACATTCAGTACTTC
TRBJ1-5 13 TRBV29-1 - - CSVQEKGNQPQHF TGCAGCGTACAGGAAAAGGGCAATCAGCCCCAGCATTTT
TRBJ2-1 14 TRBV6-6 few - CASSYGEADNEQFF TGTGCCAGCAGTTATGGGGAGGCCGACAATGAGCAGTTCTTC
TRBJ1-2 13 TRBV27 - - CASSAPGMHGYTF TGTGCCAGCAGTGCCCCAGGGATGCATGGCTACACCTTC
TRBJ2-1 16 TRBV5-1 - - CASSLGRLGGYNEQFF TGCGCCAGCAGCTTGGGTCGATTGGGGGGCTACAATGAGCAGTTCTTC
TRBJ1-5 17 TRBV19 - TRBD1 CASSPGGGQGSRQPQHF TGTGCCAGTAGTCCCGGGGGGGGACAGGGGTCACGCCAGCCCCAGCATTTT
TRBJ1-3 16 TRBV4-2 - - CASSQDFPGSGNTIYF TGTGCCAGCAGCCAAGATTTTCCAGGCTCTGGAAACACCATATATTTT
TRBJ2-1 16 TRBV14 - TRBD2 CASSPPGLAGGYEQFF TGTGCCAGCAGCCCGCCTGGACTAGCGGGAGGGTATGAGCAGTTCTTC
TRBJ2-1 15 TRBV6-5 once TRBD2 CASSLSSGGAREQFF TGTGCCAGCAGTCTATCTAGCGGGGGGGCCAGAGAGCAGTTCTTC
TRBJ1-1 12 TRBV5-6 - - CASSLGRGEAFF TGTGCCAGCAGCTTGGGTAGGGGCGAAGCTTTCTTT
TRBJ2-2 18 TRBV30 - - CAWSVRTPYGADTGELFF TGTGCCTGGAGTGTCCGGACCCCATACGGAGCGGACACCGGGGAGCTGTTTTTT
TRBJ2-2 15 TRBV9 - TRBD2 CASSVVSGVTGELFF TGTGCCAGCAGCGTAGTTAGCGGGGTCACCGGGGAGCTGTTTTTT
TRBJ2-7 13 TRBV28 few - CASSTGISYEQYF TGTGCCAGCAGTACCGGGATTTCCTACGAGCAGTACTTC
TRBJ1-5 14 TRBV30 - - CAWRSSGGNQPQHF TGTGCCTGGAGGTCGTCGGGGGGGAATCAGCCCCAGCATTTT
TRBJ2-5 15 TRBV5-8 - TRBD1 CASSSGTGTEETQYF TGTGCCAGCAGCTCAGGGACCGGGACAGAAGAGACCCAGTACTTC
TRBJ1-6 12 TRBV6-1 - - CASSELNSPLHF TGTGCCAGCAGTGAACTTAATTCACCCCTCCACTTT
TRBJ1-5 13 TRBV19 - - CASSAGTNQPQHF TGTGCCAGTAGTGCAGGGACAAATCAGCCCCAGCATTTT
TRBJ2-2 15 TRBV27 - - CASSLNGPNTGELFF TGTGCCAGCAGTTTAAACGGTCCGAACACCGGGGAGCTGTTTTTT
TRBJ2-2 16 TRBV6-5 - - CASSLIGGGTTGELFF TGTGCCAGCAGTTTGATCGGGGGAGGAACGACCGGGGAGCTGTTTTTT
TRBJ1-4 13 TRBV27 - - CSRAPRGKEKLFF TGTTCCCGCGCACCTCGAGGGAAGGAAAAACTGTTTTTT
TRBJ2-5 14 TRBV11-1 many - CASSSYRSAETQYF TGTGCCAGCAGCTCCTACAGGTCGGCAGAGACCCAGTACTTC
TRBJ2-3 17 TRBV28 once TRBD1 CASSPPAWTGGTDTQYF TGTGCCAGCAGTCCCCCTGCTTGGACAGGGGGGACAGATACGCAGTATTTT
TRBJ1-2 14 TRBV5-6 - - CASSAQVSNYGYTF TGTGCCAGCAGCGCGCAGGTTTCTAACTATGGCTACACCTTC
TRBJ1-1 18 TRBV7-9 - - CASSLGRTTGPNGTEAFF TGTGCCAGCAGCTTAGGCAGGACTACTGGACCGAACGGCACTGAAGCTTTCTTT
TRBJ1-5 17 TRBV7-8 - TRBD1 CASSTNPRTGANQPQHF TGTGCCAGCAGCACAAACCCCCGGACAGGGGCTAATCAGCCCCAGCATTTT
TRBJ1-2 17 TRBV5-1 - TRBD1 CASSLDGLGQGAEGYTF TGCGCCAGCAGCTTGGATGGACTGGGACAGGGAGCGGAGGGCTACACCTTC
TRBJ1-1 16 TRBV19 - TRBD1 CASSIGGLQGATEAFF TGTGCCAGTAGTATAGGCGGCTTACAGGGGGCGACTGAAGCTTTCTTT
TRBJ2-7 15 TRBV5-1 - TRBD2 CASSLVAGGSYEQYF TGCGCCAGCAGCTTGGTCGCGGGAGGCTCCTACGAGCAGTACTTC
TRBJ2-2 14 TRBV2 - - CASSVLRGTGELFF TGTGCCAGCAGCGTCCTAAGGGGCACCGGGGAGCTGTTTTTT
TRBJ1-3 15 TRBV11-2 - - CASSLQGSGGNTIYF TGTGCCAGCAGCTTGCAGGGTAGTGGTGGAAACACCATATATTTT
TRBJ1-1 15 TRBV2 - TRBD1 CASSSWTGRNTEAFF TGTGCCAGCAGTTCCTGGACAGGGAGGAACACTGAAGCTTTCTTT
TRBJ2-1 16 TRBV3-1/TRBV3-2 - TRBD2 CASSLLTSGRDNEQFF TGTGCCAGCAGCTTATTGACTAGCGGGAGGGACAATGAGCAGTTCTTC
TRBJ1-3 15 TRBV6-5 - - CASSQDAAGGNTIYF TGTGCCAGCAGTCAGGACGCTGCGGGAGGAAACACCATATATTTT
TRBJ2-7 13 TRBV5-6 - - CASSSGRPYEQYF TGTGCCAGCAGCTCAGGCAGGCCCTACGAGCAGTACTTC
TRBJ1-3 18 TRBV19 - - CASSRKAGGYSSGNTIYF TGTGCCAGTAGTAGGAAGGCGGGCGGCTACTCCTCTGGAAACACCATATATTTT
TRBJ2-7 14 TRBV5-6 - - CASSSVTLSYEQYF TGTGCCAGCAGCTCCGTGACACTCTCATATGAGCAGTACTTC
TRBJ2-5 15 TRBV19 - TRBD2 CASSIARGGRETQYF TGTGCCAGTAGTATAGCTCGGGGGGGTCGAGAGACCCAGTACTTC
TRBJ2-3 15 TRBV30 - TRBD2 CAWSVRLAGADTQYF TGTGCCTGGAGTGTAAGGCTAGCGGGGGCAGATACGCAGTATTTT
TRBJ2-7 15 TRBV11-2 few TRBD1 CASRLVRDRFYEQYF TGTGCCAGCAGACTTGTCCGGGACAGGTTTTACGAGCAGTACTTC
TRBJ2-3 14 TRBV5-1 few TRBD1 CASSWTGEADTQYF TGCGCCAGCAGCTGGACAGGGGAAGCAGATACGCAGTATTTT
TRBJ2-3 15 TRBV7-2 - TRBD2 CAGDSGGESTYTQYF TGTGCCGGGGATAGCGGGGGGGAGTCAACATATACGCAGTATTTT
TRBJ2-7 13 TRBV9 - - CASSVDAGSEQYF TGTGCCAGCAGCGTAGACGCTGGGAGCGAGCAGTACTTC
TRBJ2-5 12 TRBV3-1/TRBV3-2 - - CASSQDGETQYF TGTGCCAGCAGCCAAGATGGAGAGACTCAGTACTTC
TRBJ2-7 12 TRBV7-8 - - CASSPNLYEQYF TGTGCCAGCAGCCCTAACCTGTATGAGCAGTACTTC
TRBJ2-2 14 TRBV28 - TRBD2 CASRAGGDTGELFF TGTGCCAGCAGGGCGGGGGGCGACACCGGGGAGCTGTTTTTT